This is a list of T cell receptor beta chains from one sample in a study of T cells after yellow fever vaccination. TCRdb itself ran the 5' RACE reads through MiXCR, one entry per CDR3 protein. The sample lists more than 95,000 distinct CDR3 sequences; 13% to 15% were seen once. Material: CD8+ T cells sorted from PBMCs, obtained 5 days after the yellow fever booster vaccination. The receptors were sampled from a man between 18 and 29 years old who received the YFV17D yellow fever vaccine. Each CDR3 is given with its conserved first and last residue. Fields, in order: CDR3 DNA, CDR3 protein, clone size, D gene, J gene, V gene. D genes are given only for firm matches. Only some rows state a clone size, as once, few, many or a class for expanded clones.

cdr3_nt: TGCGCCAGCAGTCCGACTAGCGGGGTCATAGATACGCAGTATTTT
cdr3_aa: CASSPTSGVIDTQYF
clone_size: many
d_call: TRBD2
j_call: TRBJ2-3
v_call: TRBV4-3

cdr3_nt: TGTGCCATCAGTTCCGGGACAGACAACTACAATGAGCAGTTCTTC
cdr3_aa: CAISSGTDNYNEQFF
clone_size: -
d_call: TRBD1
j_call: TRBJ2-1
v_call: TRBV10-3

cdr3_nt: TGTGCCAGCAGTGAATCCACAGGGTACGGCACTGAAGCTTTCTTT
cdr3_aa: CASSESTGYGTEAFF
clone_size: -
d_call: -
j_call: TRBJ1-1
v_call: TRBV25-1

cdr3_nt: TGCAGCGTTGAATGGGCAGGGGACTACGAGCAGTACTTC
cdr3_aa: CSVEWAGDYEQYF
clone_size: few
d_call: -
j_call: TRBJ2-7
v_call: TRBV29-1

cdr3_nt: TGTGCCAGCAGTCAACGGGGGGGGTACAATGAGCAGTTCTTC
cdr3_aa: CASSQRGGYNEQFF
clone_size: -
d_call: TRBD2
j_call: TRBJ2-1
v_call: TRBV12-3/TRBV12-4

cdr3_nt: TGTGCCAGCAGTACGACTAGATCCGAGGAGCAGTTCTTC
cdr3_aa: CASSTTRSEEQFF
clone_size: -
d_call: -
j_call: TRBJ2-1
v_call: TRBV6-2/TRBV6-3

cdr3_nt: TGTGCCAGCAGCTTGGAGGCGAACAATCAGCCCCAGCATTTT
cdr3_aa: CASSLEANNQPQHF
clone_size: -
d_call: -
j_call: TRBJ1-5
v_call: TRBV5-6

cdr3_nt: TGTGCCAGCAAATTCCCGGGACAGGGATCCGAGCAGTACTTC
cdr3_aa: CASKFPGQGSEQYF
clone_size: few
d_call: TRBD1
j_call: TRBJ2-7
v_call: TRBV6-2/TRBV6-3

cdr3_nt: TGTGCCAGCAGTGACGGGGGGGCGACAGATACGCAGTATTTT
cdr3_aa: CASSDGGATDTQYF
clone_size: medium-sized
d_call: -
j_call: TRBJ2-3
v_call: TRBV6-4

cdr3_nt: TGCGCCAGCAGCCTAACGAGGGGGTCCGTGCCGTACTTC
cdr3_aa: CASSLTRGSVPYF
clone_size: -
d_call: -
j_call: TRBJ2-7
v_call: TRBV4-3

cdr3_nt: TGTGCCGGGCCCCACAGTTACAATGAGCAGTTCTTC
cdr3_aa: CAGPHSYNEQFF
clone_size: -
d_call: -
j_call: TRBJ2-1
v_call: TRBV19

cdr3_nt: TGCGCCAGCAGCCAAATCCCCACAGATACGCAGTATTTT
cdr3_aa: CASSQIPTDTQYF
clone_size: many
d_call: -
j_call: TRBJ2-3
v_call: TRBV4-1

cdr3_nt: TGTGCCAGCAGCCAAGATCCACTGGATCGGCTCTCCTACAATGAGCAGTTCTTC
cdr3_aa: CASSQDPLDRLSYNEQFF
clone_size: many
d_call: -
j_call: TRBJ2-1
v_call: TRBV3-1

cdr3_nt: TGTGCCAGCAGAGATACAGGGGGCCACAACTATGGCTACACCTTC
cdr3_aa: CASRDTGGHNYGYTF
clone_size: -
d_call: TRBD1
j_call: TRBJ1-2
v_call: TRBV12-3/TRBV12-4

cdr3_nt: TGTGCCAGCACCAGCCTGTACGACAATGAGCAGTTCTTC
cdr3_aa: CASTSLYDNEQFF
clone_size: few
d_call: -
j_call: TRBJ2-1
v_call: TRBV28

cdr3_nt: TGTGCCAGCAGCCTCTATGATTTGGGGAGCACTGAAGCTTTCTTT
cdr3_aa: CASSLYDLGSTEAFF
clone_size: -
d_call: -
j_call: TRBJ1-1
v_call: TRBV6-2/TRBV6-3

cdr3_nt: TGTGCCAGCAGCCAAGACACGGGACTAGCGGGGATGAGTGATACGCAGTATTTT
cdr3_aa: CASSQDTGLAGMSDTQYF
clone_size: few
d_call: TRBD2
j_call: TRBJ2-3
v_call: TRBV4-2

cdr3_nt: TGTGCCAGCAGTGACTCGGACAGGCACACCGGGGAGCTGTTTTTT
cdr3_aa: CASSDSDRHTGELFF
clone_size: many
d_call: TRBD1
j_call: TRBJ2-2
v_call: TRBV6-4

cdr3_nt: TGTGCCAGCAGTTTAGAGACTAGCGGTGACAATGAGCAGTTCTTC
cdr3_aa: CASSLETSGDNEQFF
clone_size: few
d_call: TRBD2
j_call: TRBJ2-1
v_call: TRBV12-3/TRBV12-4

cdr3_nt: TGTGCCAGCAGTTCTCTAGCGGCCTACACAGATACGCAGTATTTT
cdr3_aa: CASSSLAAYTDTQYF
clone_size: -
d_call: TRBD2
j_call: TRBJ2-3
v_call: TRBV12-3/TRBV12-4

cdr3_nt: TGCAGCGTTGAAGTATTCCCGGGCGAGCAGTACTTC
cdr3_aa: CSVEVFPGEQYF
clone_size: few
d_call: -
j_call: TRBJ2-7
v_call: TRBV29-1

cdr3_nt: TGTGCCACCCTAGCTACTCGTAACAATGAGCAGTTCTTC
cdr3_aa: CATLATRNNEQFF
clone_size: few
d_call: -
j_call: TRBJ2-1
v_call: TRBV6-5

cdr3_nt: TGTGCCAGCAGCCGGACAATGAACACTGAAGCTTTCTTT
cdr3_aa: CASSRTMNTEAFF
clone_size: -
d_call: -
j_call: TRBJ1-1
v_call: TRBV12-3/TRBV12-4

cdr3_nt: TGTGCCAGCAGCCCCCCTTGGGGCTCGACTAACTATGGCTACACCTTC
cdr3_aa: CASSPPWGSTNYGYTF
clone_size: many
d_call: -
j_call: TRBJ1-2
v_call: TRBV7-2

cdr3_nt: TGTGCCATCAGTGATATTGGGGGGACCCACGAGCAGTACTTC
cdr3_aa: CAISDIGGTHEQYF
clone_size: -
d_call: -
j_call: TRBJ2-7
v_call: TRBV10-3

cdr3_nt: TGTGCCAGCGGCGGTCTGGATACGCAGTATTTT
cdr3_aa: CASGGLDTQYF
clone_size: -
d_call: -
j_call: TRBJ2-3
v_call: TRBV27

cdr3_nt: TGCGCCAGCAGCCCCACGGTAGGGAATTCACCCCTCCACTTT
cdr3_aa: CASSPTVGNSPLHF
clone_size: -
d_call: -
j_call: TRBJ1-6
v_call: TRBV4-1

cdr3_nt: TGTGCCAGCAGCTTCGCTAGCGGGAACACCTACAATGAGCAGTTCTTC
cdr3_aa: CASSFASGNTYNEQFF
clone_size: few
d_call: TRBD2
j_call: TRBJ2-1
v_call: TRBV11-2

cdr3_nt: TGTGCCAGCAGCTTAACCGGAAACATTCAGTACTTC
cdr3_aa: CASSLTGNIQYF
clone_size: -
d_call: -
j_call: TRBJ2-4
v_call: TRBV7-6

cdr3_nt: TGTGCCAGCGGATCGCAGGGTGACCAGCCCCAGCATTTT
cdr3_aa: CASGSQGDQPQHF
clone_size: -
d_call: -
j_call: TRBJ1-5
v_call: TRBV12-3/TRBV12-4